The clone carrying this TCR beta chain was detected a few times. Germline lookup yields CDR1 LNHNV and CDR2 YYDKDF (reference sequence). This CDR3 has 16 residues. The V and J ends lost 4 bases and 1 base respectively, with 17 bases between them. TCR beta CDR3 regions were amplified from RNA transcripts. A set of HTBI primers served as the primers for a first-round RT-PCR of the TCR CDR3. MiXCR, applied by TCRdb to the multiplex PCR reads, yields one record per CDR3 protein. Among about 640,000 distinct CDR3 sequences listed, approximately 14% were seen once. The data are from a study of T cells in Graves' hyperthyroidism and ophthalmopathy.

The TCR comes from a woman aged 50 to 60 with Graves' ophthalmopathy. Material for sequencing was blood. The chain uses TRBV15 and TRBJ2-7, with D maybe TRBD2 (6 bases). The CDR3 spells CATSIGGVPGSYEQYF. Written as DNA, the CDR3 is TGTGCCACCAGCATAGGAGGGGTACCTGGGTCCTACGAGCAGTACTTC.